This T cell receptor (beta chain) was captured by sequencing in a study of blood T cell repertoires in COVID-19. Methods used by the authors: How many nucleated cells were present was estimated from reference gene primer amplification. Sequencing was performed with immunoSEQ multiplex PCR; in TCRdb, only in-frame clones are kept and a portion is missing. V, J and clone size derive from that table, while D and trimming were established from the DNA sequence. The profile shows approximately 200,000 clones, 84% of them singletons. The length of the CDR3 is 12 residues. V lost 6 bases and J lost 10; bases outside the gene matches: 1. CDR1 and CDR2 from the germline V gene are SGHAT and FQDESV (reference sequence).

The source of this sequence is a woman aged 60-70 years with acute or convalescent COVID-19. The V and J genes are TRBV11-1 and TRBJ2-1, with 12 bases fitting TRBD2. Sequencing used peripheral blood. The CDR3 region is CASSGLAGEQFF. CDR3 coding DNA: TGTGCCAGCAGTGGACTAGCGGGAGAGCAGTTCTTC. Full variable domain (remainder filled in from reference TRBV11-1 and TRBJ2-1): EAEVAQSPRYKITEKSQAVAFWCDPISGHATLYWYRQILGQGPELLVQFQDESVVDDSQLPKDRFSAERLKGVDSTLKIQPAELGDSAMYLCASSGLAGEQFFGPGTRLTVL.